This T cell receptor beta chain was captured by sequencing in a study of Ad26.COV2.S vaccination and SARS-CoV-2 variants. Study summary: In the COV1001 trial, the donor was in the Ad26.COV2.S arm. Study-level points and caveats: Total T cell responses were possibly underestimated by TCR breadth and depth analyses. Vaccine and placebo recipients had similar non-spike TCR breadth. Vaccine recipients had higher spike-specific TCR breadth than placebo recipients.

Note on this clone: Its antigen is as yet unknown.

Germline CDR1 is SGHVS and CDR2 is FNYEAQ. This CDR3 is built from 18 residues. J was trimmed by 8 bases and V by 2 bases; bases with no gene match: 13. The data were produced by immunoSEQ multiplex PCR, yet TCRdb's version contains in-frame clones alone and is incomplete. The table lists about 440,000 clones, roughly 88% of them singletons, with approximately 4.3% in the top ten. Treatment given: around 19 received Ad26.COV2.S at low or high dose, single or two shots; roughly 5 received placebo; per-sample allocation not given. All samples were drawn on day 63, counting from the first vaccine or placebo injection.

This TCR was sampled from a person aged 18 to 65 who received the Ad26.COV2.S COVID-19 vaccine or a placebo. The sample here was peripheral blood, taken in a trial of Ad26.COV2.S vaccine versus placebo. V gene TRBV7-6 combines with J gene TRBJ2-1; 12 nucleotides match TRBD2. Here the CDR3 reads CASSLPPPSGRAVYEQFF. CDR3 nucleotides: TGTGCCAGCAGCTTACCCCCCCCTAGCGGGAGGGCCGTCTATGAGCAGTTCTTC.